These 9 T cell receptor beta chains were sequenced from one sample in a study of T cell repertoires in cytomegalovirus infection (dated by TCRdb to about 2019). Sequencing was carried out with an Illumina HiSeq 1500. TCRdb took the public reads, trimmed them with fastp at Q25, ran MiXCR for clone calling and kept in-frame beta chains. Rows are unified per CDR3 protein, each entry keeping the most common DNA and genes. This sample lists a few hundred thousand distinct CDR3 sequences; approximately 9.2% were detected once. Jointly, the top ten make up approximately 16% of the sample. Sequencing input: PBMCs. These receptors were taken from a human donor in good health (CMV status not recorded). Some clones in this sample may be carry-over from other donors' samples.

The chain joins TRBV10-3 to TRBJ2-7; 9 bases fit TRBD1. Germline V gives CDR1 ENHRY, CDR2 SYGVKD. This CDR3 has 15 residues. Trimming took 3 bases from V and 3 from J; bases not matched to a gene: 6. In DNA, the CDR3 is TGTGCCATCAGTGACGAGGGGACAGGGCTCTACGAGCAGTACTTC. Protein: CAISDEGTGLYEQYF.

This clonotype was counted ten times or more. The rearrangement links TRBV7-2 to TRBJ1-1; D is unresolved. This CDR3 is built from 12 residues. The germline V gene has CDR1 SGHTA and CDR2 FQGNSA. Trimming removed 3 bases at V and 5 bases at J, with 7 bases between. CDR3 loop: CASSFSATEAFF. The DNA for the CDR3 is TGTGCCAGCAGCTTTTCGGCGACTGAAGCTTTCTTT.

This clonotype was counted only a few times. The V gene is TRBV28, the J gene TRBJ2-2; tentatively, D is TRBD1 (6 bases). V lost 1 base to trimming and J lost 0 bases, with 12 bases between them. The V gene's germline CDR1 is MDHEN and CDR2 SYDVKM. The CDR3 spans 17 residues. CDR3 loop: CASSLFGGITNTGELFF. The CDR3 nucleotides are TGTGCCAGCAGTTTATTTGGGGGCATAACGAACACCGGGGAGCTGTTTTTT. The full variable domain, with the rest looked up from reference TRBV28 and TRBJ2-2, is DVKVTQSSRYLVKRTGEKVFLECVQDMDHENMFWYRQDPGLGLRLIYFSYDVKMKEKGDIPEGYSVSREKKERFSLILESASTNQTSMYLCASSLFGGITNTGELFFGEGSRLTVL.

This clonotype was seen repeatedly, ten times or more. The chain uses TRBV7-9 and TRBJ2-7, with 9 bases that match TRBD2. This CDR3 has 17 amino acids. The V and J ends lost 3 bases and 3 bases, in that order; junction bases with no gene match: 12. CDR1 is SEHNR and CDR2 is FQNEAQ in the germline V gene (reference sequence). In DNA form, the CDR3 reads TGTGCCAGCAGCTTGCTCCCCACGCGGGGGGGCGGCTACGAGCAGTACTTC. As protein: CASSLLPTRGGGYEQYF. Combining the CDR3 with reference TRBV7-9 and TRBJ2-7 gives the whole variable domain DTGVSQNPRHKITKRGQNVTFRCDPISEHNRLYWYRQTLGQGPEFLTYFQNEAQLEKSRLLSDRFSAERPKGSFSTLEIQRTEQGDSAMYLCASSLLPTRGGGYEQYFGPGTRLTVT.

This clonotype came up many times. J is TRBJ2-5 and V is TRBV7-2; D gene uncertain. This CDR3 has 13 amino acids. V was shortened by 3 bases and J by 5 bases, with 10 bases between the two germline ends. Looked up from germline, CDR1 is SGHTA and CDR2 is FQGNSA. In DNA form, the CDR3 reads TGTGCCAGCAGCTTCGGGCTCCGGGAGACCCAGTACTTC. This sequence encodes CASSFGLRETQYF.

The V and J genes are TRBV30 and TRBJ2-1; no clear D. CDR3 length equals 13 residues. CDR1 GTSNPN and CDR2 SVGIG come from the germline V gene (reference sequence). V was shortened by 4 bases and J by 5 bases, with 12 bases between the two germline ends. The CDR3 protein is CAWKLAWNNEQFF. The CDR3 DNA is TGTGCCTGGAAGCTGGCCTGGAACAATGAGCAGTTCTTC.

V is TRBV5-1 and J is TRBJ2-1; 12 bases match TRBD1. CDR1 and CDR2 from the germline V gene are SGHRS and YFSETQ. After removal of 3 bases from V and 8 bases from J, the junction contained 15 bases not matched to a gene. The CDR3 runs 18 residues. The CDR3 coding sequence is TGCGCCAGCAGCTCTAATTCCCGGGACAGGGGGCAAGGAGATGAGCAGTTCTTC. Translation gives CASSSNSRDRGQGDEQFF. Full variable domain (missing parts from reference TRBV5-1 and TRBJ2-1): KAGVTQTPRYLIKTRGQQVTLSCSPISGHRSVSWYQQTPGQGLQFLFEYFSETQRNKGNFPGRFSGRQFSNSRSEMNVSTLELGDSALYLCASSSNSRDRGQGDEQFFGPGTRLTVL.

This clonotype has at least ten counts. The chain uses TRBV7-2 and TRBJ2-7, with TRBD2 matching 8 bases. V dropped 6 bases and J dropped 1; count of bases not matched to a gene: 8. The CDR3 spans 15 residues. Germline V gene sequence: CDR1 SGHTA, CDR2 FQGNSA. CDR3 DNA: TGTGCCAGCAGAATAACCGGGACTAGTTCCTACGAGCAGTACTTC. As protein: CASRITGTSSYEQYF.

This clonotype appeared many times. The rearrangement joins TRBV7-9 to TRBJ2-3; the match to TRBD2 covers 8 bases. This CDR3 is 17 amino acids long. The trim removed 5 bases at V and 0 bases at J, leaving 10 bases unmatched. CDR1 and CDR2 (germline): SEHNR, FQNEAQ (reference sequence). CDR3 sequence reads: CASSPTRPGGSTDTQYF. CDR3 coding DNA: TGTGCCAGCAGCCCTACGAGGCCGGGAGGGAGCACAGATACGCAGTATTTT.